This T cell receptor (beta chain) was captured in a study of blood T cell repertoires in COVID-19. As for the study in general: Nucleic acid was either cDNA or gDNA, and it came from T cells, B-cell-depleted T cells, or PBMCs.

This clone turned up a few times. How the authors handled the data: Cell counts per sample came from amplifying reference gene primers. TCRdb keeps only in-frame clones here, not all; method: immunoSEQ multiplex PCR. The V and J calls and clone size were taken over from that table, and D and trimming were inferred from the DNA. The sample has 150,000 to 200,000 clones, approximately 88% seen once; the top ten hold roughly 9%. Trimming stripped 7 bases from V and 8 bases from J, with 17 bases between. There are 13 residues in the CDR3. Sequencing was performed on peripheral blood. The chain recombines TRBV12-3 or TRBV12-4 with TRBJ1-1, with D possibly matching TRBD1 (5 bases). The receptor was isolated from an elderly woman with active or convalescent COVID-19. The CDR3 sequence: CASTPRGFGEAFF. The CDR3 DNA reads TGTGCCAGCACCCCCCGGGGGTTCGGAGAAGCTTTCTTT.